The sequence of this TCR beta chain was determined in a study of T-cell memory formation after mild COVID-19. The wider study: Largely, TCR clusters stayed within a single donor.

Constant-segment-primed 5'RACE gave TCR alpha and TCR beta cDNA libraries with sample barcodes and UMIs. Using its own MiXCR run on the 5' RACE reads, TCRdb lists one record per CDR3 protein. Among approximately 410,000 distinct CDR3 sequences listed, 20% to 30% were seen once. With respect to this clonotype: Its specificity is not known.

The CDR3 runs to 15 residues. V dropped 2 bases and J dropped 1; count of bases not matched to a gene: 4. CDR1 SNHLY and CDR2 FYNNEI come from the germline V gene. Findings of the study overall: Most CD4+ clones that shrank were in CM and EM, while CD8+ ones turned up in EMRA.

Specimen: PBMCs or a T cell subset sorted from them (not recorded which). This sequence joins TRBV2 and TRBJ2-7, with 8 positions matching TRBD1. The sequence derives from an adult woman who had mild COVID-19 (a few samples of this study predate the infection). Cell type and time point are not known. For the CDR3, the DNA is TGTGCCAGCAGTGAATACGGGACAGGTTCCTACGAGCAGTACTTC. This translates into CASSEYGTGSYEQYF.